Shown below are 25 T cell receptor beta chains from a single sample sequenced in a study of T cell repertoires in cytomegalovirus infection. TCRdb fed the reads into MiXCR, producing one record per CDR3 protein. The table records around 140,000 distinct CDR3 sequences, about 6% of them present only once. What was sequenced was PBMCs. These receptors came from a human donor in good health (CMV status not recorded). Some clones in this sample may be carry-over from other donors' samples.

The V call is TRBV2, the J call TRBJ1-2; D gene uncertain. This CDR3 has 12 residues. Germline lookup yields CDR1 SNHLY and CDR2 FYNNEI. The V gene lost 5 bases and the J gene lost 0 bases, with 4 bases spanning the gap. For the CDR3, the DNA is TGTGCCAGCAGTCCAACTAACTATGGCTACACCTTC. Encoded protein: CASSPTNYGYTF.

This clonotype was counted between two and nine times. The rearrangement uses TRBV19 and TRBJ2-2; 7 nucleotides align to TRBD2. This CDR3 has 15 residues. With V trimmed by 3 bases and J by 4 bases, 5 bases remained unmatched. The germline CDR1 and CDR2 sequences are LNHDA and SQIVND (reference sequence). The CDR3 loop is CASSIGVAGTGELFF. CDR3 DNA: TGTGCCAGTAGTATTGGAGTAGCGGGCACCGGGGAGCTGTTTTTT.

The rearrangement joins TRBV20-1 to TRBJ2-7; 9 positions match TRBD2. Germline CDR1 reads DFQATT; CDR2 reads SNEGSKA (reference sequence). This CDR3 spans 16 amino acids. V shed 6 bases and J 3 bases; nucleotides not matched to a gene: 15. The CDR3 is CSAPWIKSGGFYEQYF. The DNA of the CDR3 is TGCAGTGCCCCGTGGATCAAAAGCGGGGGGTTCTACGAGCAGTACTTC.

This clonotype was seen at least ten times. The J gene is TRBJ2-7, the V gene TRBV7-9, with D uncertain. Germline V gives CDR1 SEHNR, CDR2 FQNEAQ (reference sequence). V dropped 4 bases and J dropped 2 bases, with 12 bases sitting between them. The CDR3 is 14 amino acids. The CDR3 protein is CASSSPAGPYEQYF. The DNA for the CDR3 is TGTGCCAGCAGCTCTCCCGCAGGACCCTACGAGCAGTACTTC.

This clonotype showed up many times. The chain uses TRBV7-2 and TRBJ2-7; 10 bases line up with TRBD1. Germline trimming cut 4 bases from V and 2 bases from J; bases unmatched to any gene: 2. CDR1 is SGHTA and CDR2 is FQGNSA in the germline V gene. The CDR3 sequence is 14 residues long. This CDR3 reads CASSWDRGPYEQYF. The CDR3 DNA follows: TGTGCCAGCAGCTGGGACAGGGGCCCCTACGAGCAGTACTTC.

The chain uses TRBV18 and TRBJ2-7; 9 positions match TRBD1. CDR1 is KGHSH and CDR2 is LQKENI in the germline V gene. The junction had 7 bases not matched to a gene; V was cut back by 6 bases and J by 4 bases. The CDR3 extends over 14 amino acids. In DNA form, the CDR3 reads TGTGCCAGCTCTGGGGGGACAGGGATGTACGAGCAGTACTTC. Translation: CASSGGTGMYEQYF.

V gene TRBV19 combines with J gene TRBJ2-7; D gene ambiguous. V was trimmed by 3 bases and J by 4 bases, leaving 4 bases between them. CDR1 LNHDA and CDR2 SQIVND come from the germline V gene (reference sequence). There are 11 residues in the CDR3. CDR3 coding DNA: TGTGCCAGTAGTATGGGATACGAGCAGTACTTC. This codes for CASSMGYEQYF.

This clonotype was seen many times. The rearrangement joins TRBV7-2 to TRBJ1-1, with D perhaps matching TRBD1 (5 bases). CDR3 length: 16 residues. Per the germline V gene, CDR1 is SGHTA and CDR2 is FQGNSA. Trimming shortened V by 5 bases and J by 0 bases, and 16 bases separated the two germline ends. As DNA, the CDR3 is TGTGCCAGCAGCGAGACCCCAGGGTTCATGAACACTGAAGCTTTCTTT. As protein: CASSETPGFMNTEAFF.

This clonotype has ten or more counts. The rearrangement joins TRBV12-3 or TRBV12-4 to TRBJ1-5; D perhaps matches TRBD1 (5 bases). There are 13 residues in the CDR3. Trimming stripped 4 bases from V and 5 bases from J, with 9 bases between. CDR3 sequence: CASSWDGHQPQHF. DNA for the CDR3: TGTGCCAGCAGTTGGGACGGTCATCAGCCCCAGCATTTT.

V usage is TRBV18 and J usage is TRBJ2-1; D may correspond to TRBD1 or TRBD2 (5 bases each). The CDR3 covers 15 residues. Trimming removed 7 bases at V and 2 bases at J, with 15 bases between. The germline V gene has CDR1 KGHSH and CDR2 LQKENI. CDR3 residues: CASFTLGVTYNEQFF. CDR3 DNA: TGTGCCAGCTTCACGTTGGGGGTCACCTACAATGAGCAGTTCTTC.

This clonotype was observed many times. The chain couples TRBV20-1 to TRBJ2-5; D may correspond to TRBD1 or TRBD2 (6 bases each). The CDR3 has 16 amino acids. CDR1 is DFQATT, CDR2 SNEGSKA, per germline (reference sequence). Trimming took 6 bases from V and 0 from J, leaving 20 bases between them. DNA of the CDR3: TGCAGTGCCCCCAGGGGACTCATGAATTACCAAGAGACCCAGTACTTC. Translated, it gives CSAPRGLMNYQETQYF.

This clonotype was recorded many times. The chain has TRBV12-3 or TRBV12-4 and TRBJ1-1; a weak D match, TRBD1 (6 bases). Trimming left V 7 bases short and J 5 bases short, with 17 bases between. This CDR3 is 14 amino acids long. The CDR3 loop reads CASTLGGLGTEAFF. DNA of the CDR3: TGTGCCAGCACACTGGGGGGCCTGGGGACTGAAGCTTTCTTT.

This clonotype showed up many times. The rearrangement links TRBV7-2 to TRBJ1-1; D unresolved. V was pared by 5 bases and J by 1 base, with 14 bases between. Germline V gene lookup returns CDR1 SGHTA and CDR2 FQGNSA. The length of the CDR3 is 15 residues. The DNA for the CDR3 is TGTGCCAGCAGCCGCCCGGGGATGGGGAACACTGAAGCTTTCTTT. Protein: CASSRPGMGNTEAFF.

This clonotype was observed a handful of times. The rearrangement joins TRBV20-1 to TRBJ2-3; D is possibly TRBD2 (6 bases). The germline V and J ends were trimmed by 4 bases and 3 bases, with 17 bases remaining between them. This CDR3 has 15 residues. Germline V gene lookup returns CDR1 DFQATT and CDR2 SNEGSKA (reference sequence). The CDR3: CSATSGFLETDTQYF. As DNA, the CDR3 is TGCAGTGCTACAAGCGGGTTCCTTGAAACAGATACGCAGTATTTT.

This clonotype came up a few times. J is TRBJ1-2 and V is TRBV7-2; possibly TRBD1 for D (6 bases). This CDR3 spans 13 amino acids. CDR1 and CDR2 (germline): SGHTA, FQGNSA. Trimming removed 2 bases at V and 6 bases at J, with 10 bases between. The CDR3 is CASSLQGWDGYTF. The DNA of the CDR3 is TGTGCCAGCAGCTTACAGGGGTGGGATGGCTACACCTTC.

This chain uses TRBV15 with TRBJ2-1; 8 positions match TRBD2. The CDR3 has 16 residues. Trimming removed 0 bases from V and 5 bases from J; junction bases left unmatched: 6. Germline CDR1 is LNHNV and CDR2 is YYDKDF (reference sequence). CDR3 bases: TGTGCCACCAGCAGAGAGAAAGGCGGGGGGAACAATGAGCAGTTCTTC. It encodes CATSREKGGGNNEQFF.

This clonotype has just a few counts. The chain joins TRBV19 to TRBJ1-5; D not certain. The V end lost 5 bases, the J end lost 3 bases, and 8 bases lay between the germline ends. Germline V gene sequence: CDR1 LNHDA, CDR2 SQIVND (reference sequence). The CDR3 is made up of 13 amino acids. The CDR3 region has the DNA TGTGCCAGTAGTGAGCAGTCCAATCAGCCCCAGCATTTT. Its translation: CASSEQSNQPQHF.

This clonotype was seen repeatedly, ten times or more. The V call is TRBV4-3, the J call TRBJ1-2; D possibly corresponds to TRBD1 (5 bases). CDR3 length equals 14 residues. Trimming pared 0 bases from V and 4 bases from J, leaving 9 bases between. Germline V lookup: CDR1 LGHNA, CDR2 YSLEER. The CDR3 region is CASSQDAGTYGYTF. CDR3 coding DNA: TGCGCCAGCAGCCAAGATGCAGGGACCTATGGCTACACCTTC.

CDR3 in DNA: TGCAGCGTTGAAGGCGTCGCGGGATCCTACAATGAGCAGTTCTTC. Residues: CSVEGVAGSYNEQFF. The rearrangement links TRBV29-1 to TRBJ2-1, with a weak D call TRBD2 (6 bases). Germline V gene data show CDR1 as SQVTM and CDR2 as ANQGSEA. The CDR3 is 15 amino acids. Trimming removed 1 base at V and 1 base at J, with 11 bases between.

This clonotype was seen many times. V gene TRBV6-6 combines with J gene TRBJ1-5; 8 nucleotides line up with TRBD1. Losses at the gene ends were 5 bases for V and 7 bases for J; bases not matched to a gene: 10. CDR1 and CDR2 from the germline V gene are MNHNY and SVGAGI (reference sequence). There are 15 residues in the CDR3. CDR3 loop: CASSLGQGTRQPQHF. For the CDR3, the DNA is TGTGCCAGCAGTCTCGGACAGGGAACGAGGCAGCCCCAGCATTTT.

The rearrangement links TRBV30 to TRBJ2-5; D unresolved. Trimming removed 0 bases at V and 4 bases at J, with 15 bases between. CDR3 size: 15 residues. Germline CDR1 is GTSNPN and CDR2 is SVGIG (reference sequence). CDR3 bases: TGTGCCTGGAGTGTACTCTTCCGAGCTTCAGAGACCCAGTACTTC. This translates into CAWSVLFRASETQYF.

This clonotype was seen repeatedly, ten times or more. The CDR3, as DNA: TGTGCCAGCAGTTACTCTCTTGCAGACTTACGCTCTGGAAACACCATATATTTT. Residues: CASSYSLADLRSGNTIYF. The chain has TRBV12-3 or TRBV12-4 and TRBJ1-3; D is uncertain. The CDR3 totals 18 residues. V lost 4 bases and J 0 bases, leaving 19 bases between the germline ends.

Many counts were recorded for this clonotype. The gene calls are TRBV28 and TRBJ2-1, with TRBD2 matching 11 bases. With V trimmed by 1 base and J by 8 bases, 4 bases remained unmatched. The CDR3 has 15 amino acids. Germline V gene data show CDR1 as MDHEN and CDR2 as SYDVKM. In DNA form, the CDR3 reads TGTGCCAGCAGTTTATTAGCGGGGGGGGGGGATGAGCAGTTCTTC. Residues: CASSLLAGGGDEQFF.

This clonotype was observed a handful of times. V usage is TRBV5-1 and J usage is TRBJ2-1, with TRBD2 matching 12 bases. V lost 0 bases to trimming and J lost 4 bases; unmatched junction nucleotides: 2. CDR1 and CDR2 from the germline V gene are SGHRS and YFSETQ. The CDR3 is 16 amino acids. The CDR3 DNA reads TGCGCCAGCAGCTTGGGAGGGACTAGCGGGTACAATGAGCAGTTCTTC. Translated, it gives CASSLGGTSGYNEQFF.

CDR3 in amino acids: CASSRDSSPLTYNEQFF. In DNA, the CDR3 is TGTGCCAGCAGCCGGGACAGCTCTCCCCTTACCTACAATGAGCAGTTCTTC. The chain uses TRBV14 and TRBJ2-1; the match to TRBD1 covers 7 bases. In germline, CDR1 is SGHDN, CDR2 FVKESK. Trimming cost V 4 bases and J 2 bases; bases outside gene matches: 11. The CDR3 is made up of 17 amino acids.